The source of this T cell receptor beta chain is a study of T cell responses to AZD1222 COVID-19 vaccine. Regarding this clone: The antigen is undetermined.

The protocol was immunoSEQ multiplex PCR, while the TCRdb copy is restricted to in-frame clones and leaves out a portion. The data hold around 130,000 clones, with approximately 83% observed a single time. With 2 bases removed from V and 3 bases from J, the gap between germline ends came to 8 bases. The CDR3 runs 14 residues. CDR1 and CDR2 from the germline V gene are MDHEN and SYDVKM. Study-wide results and caveats: Reportedly, close to half of spike-specific TCRs are directed against unmutated variant regions. Seropositive AZD1222 recipients at baseline numbered only five or six.

The material sequenced was peripheral blood, taken on day 0 of AZD1222 vaccination. The sequence was collected from an adult in good health. The chain links TRBV28 to TRBJ2-1; D is possibly TRBD1 (6 bases). The CDR3 DNA reads TGTGCCAGCAGTTTACAGGGGAACTACAATGAGCAGTTCTTC. Translation: CASSLQGNYNEQFF.